A selection of T cell receptor beta chains follows, all from one sample in a study of blood T cell repertoires in COVID-19. The data were produced by immunoSEQ multiplex PCR, yet TCRdb's version contains in-frame clones alone and is incomplete. Of some 170,000 clones in the sample, around 87% were seen once. The source material was peripheral blood. These receptors were taken from a woman aged 65 to 85 with COVID-19, enrolled during active disease. The CDR3 runs from the conserved cysteine through the conserved F or W. A D gene is named only where the DNA matches it firmly. Clone size is stated in some rows and not others, as once, few, many or a class when expanded.

>TRBV11-3|TRBJ2-5|14|-|-
CASSSSGGQETQYF
TGTGCCAGCAGCTCGTCCGGGGGCCAAGAGACCCAGTACTTC
>TRBV2|TRBJ1-2|12|TRBD1|once
CASGTGLGGYTF
TGTGCCAGCGGGACAGGGCTCGGCGGCTACACCTTC
>TRBV3-1/TRBV3-2|TRBJ2-2|16|TRBD2|-
CATATSGRPNTGELFF
TGTGCCACCGCGACTAGCGGGAGACCGAACACCGGGGAGCTGTTTTTT
>TRBV2|TRBJ2-7|12|TRBD2|-
CASRRGAYEQYF
TGTGCCAGCCGTCGGGGGGCCTACGAGCAGTACTTC
>TRBV18|TRBJ1-5|18|TRBD1|-
CASSPRLVTGRNEQPQHF
TGTGCCAGCTCACCACGGTTGGTGACAGGGAGAAATGAACAGCCCCAGCATTTT
>TRBV11-2|TRBJ2-7|14|-|-
CASKVPGLKGEQYF
TGTGCCAGCAAGGTGCCGGGCCTAAAGGGGGAGCAGTACTTC
>TRBV18|TRBJ1-2|16|TRBD1|few
CASSQVPGTGYDGYTF
TGTGCCAGCTCACAAGTCCCCGGGACAGGGTACGATGGCTACACCTTC
>TRBV18|TRBJ2-3|16|TRBD2|-
CASSKAGTSGTDTQYF
TGTGCCAGCTCTAAAGCCGGGACTAGCGGCACAGATACGCAGTATTTT
>TRBV6-6|TRBJ2-3|13|TRBD2|-
CASSSSGSRSQYF
TGTGCCAGCAGTTCTAGCGGGAGCCGGTCCCAGTATTTT
>TRBV4-1|TRBJ2-4|15|TRBD1|-
CASSQPGQGKNIQYF
TGCGCCAGCAGCCAACCGGGACAGGGGAAAAACATTCAGTACTTC
>TRBV28|TRBJ2-7|15|-|-
CASTDANGASYEQYF
TGTGCCAGCACCGACGCCAATGGGGCTTCCTACGAGCAGTACTTC
>TRBV6-5|TRBJ1-5|14|-|-
CASSQDRINQPQHF
TGTGCCAGCAGTCAGGACAGAATTAATCAGCCCCAGCATTTT
>TRBV24-1|TRBJ1-5|15|TRBD1|-
CATSDGEGAGQPQHF
TGTGCCACCAGTGATGGTGAGGGGGCGGGTCAGCCCCAGCATTTT
>TRBV28|TRBJ1-1|16|-|-
CASSLFGRRENTEAFF
TGTGCCAGCAGTTTATTTGGCCGGCGGGAGAACACTGAAGCTTTCTTT
>TRBV28|TRBJ1-4|15|TRBD1|-
CASSYSGQGDEKLFF
TGTGCCAGCAGTTACTCTGGACAGGGGGACGAAAAACTGTTTTTT
>TRBV18|TRBJ2-2|18|TRBD2|-
CASSPRSASGSGTGELFF
TGTGCCAGCTCACCACGGTCGGCTAGCGGGAGTGGTACCGGGGAGCTGTTTTTT